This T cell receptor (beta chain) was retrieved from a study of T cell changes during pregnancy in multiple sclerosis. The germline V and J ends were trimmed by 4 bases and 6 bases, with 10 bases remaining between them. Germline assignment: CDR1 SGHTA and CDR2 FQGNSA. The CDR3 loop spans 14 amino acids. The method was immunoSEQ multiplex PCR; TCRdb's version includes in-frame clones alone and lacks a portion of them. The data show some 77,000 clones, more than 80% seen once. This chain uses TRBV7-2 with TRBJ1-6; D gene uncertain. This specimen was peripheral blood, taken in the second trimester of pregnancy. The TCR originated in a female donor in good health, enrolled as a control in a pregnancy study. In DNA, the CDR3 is TGTGCCAGCAGCTACAGTCTCCCTAATTCACCCCTCCACTTT. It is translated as CASSYSLPNSPLHF.